A selection of T cell receptor beta chains follows, all from one sample in a study of T cell repertoires in cytomegalovirus infection. MiXCR was run by TCRdb on the reads, yielding one entry per CDR3 protein. The sample lists about 900,000 distinct CDR3 sequences, less than 40% occurring once. No antigens are known for them. The material sequenced was cultured CD8+ T cells from PBMCs, taken from culture after CMV antigen stimulation. These receptors all stem from a human donor in good health (CMV status not recorded). Some clones in this sample may be carry-over from other donors' samples. Both conserved end residues are part of each CDR3. Each record gives: V gene, clone size, J gene, D gene, CDR3 protein, CDR3 DNA. A D gene is named only where the DNA matches it firmly. Clone size is shown for a subset of rows, as once, few, many or a class of expanded clone.

V gene: TRBV7-4
clone size: .
J gene: TRBJ1-2
D gene: .
CDR3 protein: CASSLRRDLGYTF
CDR3 DNA: TGTGCCAGCAGCTTACGTCGGGATCTCGGCTACACCTTC

V gene: TRBV7-9
clone size: many
J gene: TRBJ2-7
D gene: .
CDR3 protein: CASTSDKTYEQYF
CDR3 DNA: TGTGCCAGCACGTCGGACAAGACCTACGAGCAGTACTTC

V gene: TRBV6-5
clone size: few
J gene: TRBJ1-5
D gene: TRBD1
CDR3 protein: CASSRGQYSNQPQHF
CDR3 DNA: TGTGCCAGCAGTAGGGGACAGTATAGCAATCAGCCCCAGCATTTT

V gene: TRBV6-2/TRBV6-3
clone size: .
J gene: TRBJ1-5
D gene: .
CDR3 protein: CASSFSGVIQPQHF
CDR3 DNA: TGTGCCAGCAGTTTTTCGGGGGTTATTCAGCCCCAGCATTTT

V gene: TRBV7-3
clone size: .
J gene: TRBJ2-1
D gene: .
CDR3 protein: CASSVGHSSYNEQFF
CDR3 DNA: TGTGCCAGCAGCGTGGGACACAGCTCCTACAATGAGCAGTTCTTC

V gene: TRBV7-4
clone size: .
J gene: TRBJ2-3
D gene: .
CDR3 protein: CASSPIGGTTDTQYF
CDR3 DNA: TGTGCCAGCAGCCCTATCGGGGGAACTACAGATACGCAGTATTTT

V gene: TRBV27
clone size: few
J gene: TRBJ1-2
D gene: .
CDR3 protein: CASSTSNAPGYTF
CDR3 DNA: TGTGCCAGCAGTACCTCCAACGCCCCAGGCTACACCTTC

V gene: TRBV19
clone size: few
J gene: TRBJ2-3
D gene: TRBD2
CDR3 protein: CASNLAGPWDTQYF
CDR3 DNA: TGTGCCAGCAACCTAGCGGGGCCCTGGGATACGCAGTATTTT

V gene: TRBV4-3
clone size: .
J gene: TRBJ1-1
D gene: .
CDR3 protein: CASSQEREYTEAFF
CDR3 DNA: TGCGCCAGCAGCCAAGAGAGGGAGTACACTGAAGCTTTCTTT

V gene: TRBV4-1
clone size: few
J gene: TRBJ2-7
D gene: TRBD2
CDR3 protein: CASSQSPLAGGSYEQYF
CDR3 DNA: TGCGCCAGCAGCCAATCCCCACTAGCGGGGGGCTCCTACGAGCAGTACTTC

V gene: TRBV27
clone size: few
J gene: TRBJ2-5
D gene: TRBD1
CDR3 protein: CASSRRQGLYQETQYF
CDR3 DNA: TGTGCCAGCAGTCGGCGACAGGGCCTGTACCAAGAGACCCAGTACTTC

V gene: TRBV27
clone size: few
J gene: TRBJ2-5
D gene: .
CDR3 protein: CASSPRQDSQETQYF
CDR3 DNA: TGTGCCAGCAGTCCCCGACAGGACTCCCAAGAGACCCAGTACTTC

V gene: TRBV4-1
clone size: .
J gene: TRBJ1-1
D gene: .
CDR3 protein: CASSQESLGGTEAFF
CDR3 DNA: TGCGCCAGCAGCCAAGAGTCATTAGGAGGGACTGAAGCTTTCTTT

V gene: TRBV10-3
clone size: many
J gene: TRBJ2-1
D gene: .
CDR3 protein: CAIRVGRVSSYNEQFF
CDR3 DNA: TGTGCCATCAGAGTGGGCAGGGTAAGCTCCTACAATGAGCAGTTCTTC

V gene: TRBV6-1
clone size: .
J gene: TRBJ1-5
D gene: .
CDR3 protein: CASSEGRGSPQHF
CDR3 DNA: TGTGCCAGCAGTGAGGGCAGGGGTTCGCCCCAGCATTTT

V gene: TRBV12-3/TRBV12-4
clone size: few
J gene: TRBJ1-5
D gene: TRBD1
CDR3 protein: CASSLRQGRMPQHF
CDR3 DNA: TGTGCCAGCAGTTTAAGACAGGGAAGGATGCCCCAGCATTTT

V gene: TRBV12-3/TRBV12-4
clone size: .
J gene: TRBJ2-5
D gene: TRBD2
CDR3 protein: CASSSGLVGDQETQYF
CDR3 DNA: TGTGCCAGCAGTTCGGGACTAGTGGGGGACCAAGAGACCCAGTACTTC

V gene: TRBV27
clone size: many
J gene: TRBJ1-1
D gene: .
CDR3 protein: CASSLSSGMNTEAFF
CDR3 DNA: TGTGCCAGCAGTTTATCATCGGGGATGAACACTGAAGCTTTCTTT

V gene: TRBV2
clone size: few
J gene: TRBJ2-1
D gene: .
CDR3 protein: CASSVSGVLPSYNEQFF
CDR3 DNA: TGTGCCAGCAGCGTTTCAGGGGTCCTACCCTCCTACAATGAGCAGTTCTTC

V gene: TRBV7-9
clone size: many
J gene: TRBJ1-1
D gene: TRBD1
CDR3 protein: CASSPRDSLNTEAFF
CDR3 DNA: TGTGCCAGCAGCCCCAGGGACAGCTTGAACACTGAAGCTTTCTTT

V gene: TRBV28
clone size: .
J gene: TRBJ1-2
D gene: .
CDR3 protein: CASSPDWADVYGYTF
CDR3 DNA: TGTGCCAGCAGTCCGGATTGGGCCGATGTCTATGGCTACACCTTC

V gene: TRBV7-9
clone size: few
J gene: TRBJ2-1
D gene: TRBD2
CDR3 protein: CASSMDKPTSGDYNEQFF
CDR3 DNA: TGTGCCAGCAGCATGGATAAACCGACTAGCGGGGACTACAATGAGCAGTTCTTC

V gene: TRBV12-3/TRBV12-4
clone size: few
J gene: TRBJ1-1
D gene: .
CDR3 protein: CASSFSLYEGRTEAFF
CDR3 DNA: TGTGCCAGCAGTTTTAGCCTTTACGAGGGTCGCACTGAAGCTTTCTTT

V gene: TRBV7-6
clone size: .
J gene: TRBJ1-1
D gene: .
CDR3 protein: CASSLRGGGILTEAFF
CDR3 DNA: TGTGCCAGCAGCTTAAGGGGGGGTGGGATTTTAACTGAAGCTTTCTTT

V gene: TRBV2
clone size: few
J gene: TRBJ2-7
D gene: .
CDR3 protein: CASIQNRALIYEQYF
CDR3 DNA: TGTGCCAGCATTCAGAACAGGGCGCTCATCTACGAGCAGTACTTC

V gene: TRBV6-1
clone size: few
J gene: TRBJ2-3
D gene: TRBD2
CDR3 protein: CASSTDILRTSGGTDTQYF
CDR3 DNA: TGTGCCAGCAGTACCGACATCTTGCGGACTAGCGGGGGCACAGATACGCAGTATTTT

V gene: TRBV20-1
clone size: .
J gene: TRBJ2-3
D gene: .
CDR3 protein: CSARDPRDPTFDTQYF
CDR3 DNA: TGCAGTGCTAGAGACCCCCGGGACCCTACTTTCGATACGCAGTATTTT

V gene: TRBV5-4
clone size: many
J gene: TRBJ2-3
D gene: TRBD1
CDR3 protein: CASSFTRDRGTDTQYF
CDR3 DNA: TGTGCCAGCAGCTTTACCCGCGACAGGGGGACAGATACGCAGTATTTT

V gene: TRBV4-1
clone size: few
J gene: TRBJ2-3
D gene: TRBD2
CDR3 protein: CASSQGGSGGTDTQYF
CDR3 DNA: TGCGCCAGCAGCCAAGGAGGGAGCGGGGGTACAGATACGCAGTATTTT

V gene: TRBV4-1
clone size: .
J gene: TRBJ1-4
D gene: TRBD1
CDR3 protein: CASSPYAGTGDEKLFF
CDR3 DNA: TGCGCCAGCAGCCCTTACGCCGGGACAGGGGATGAAAAACTGTTTTTT

V gene: TRBV11-3
clone size: many
J gene: TRBJ2-1
D gene: TRBD1
CDR3 protein: CASSLTGASHNEQFF
CDR3 DNA: TGTGCCAGCAGCTTAACAGGGGCGAGCCACAATGAGCAGTTCTTC

V gene: TRBV12-3/TRBV12-4
clone size: few
J gene: TRBJ2-2
D gene: TRBD2
CDR3 protein: CASSSGTRGTGELFF
CDR3 DNA: TGTGCCAGCAGTTCCGGGACTAGGGGGACCGGGGAGCTGTTTTTT

V gene: TRBV27
clone size: .
J gene: TRBJ1-5
D gene: .
CDR3 protein: CASSLSRTGSDQPQHF
CDR3 DNA: TGTGCCAGCAGTTTATCGAGAACAGGGTCGGATCAGCCCCAGCATTTT

V gene: TRBV7-6
clone size: .
J gene: TRBJ2-5
D gene: TRBD2
CDR3 protein: CASSKPGTSGGYHQETQYF
CDR3 DNA: TGTGCCAGCAGTAAGCCTGGGACTAGCGGGGGGTATCACCAAGAGACCCAGTACTTC

V gene: TRBV9
clone size: few
J gene: TRBJ1-2
D gene: TRBD1
CDR3 protein: CASSGRDRFYGYTF
CDR3 DNA: TGTGCCAGCAGCGGTCGGGACAGGTTCTATGGCTACACCTTC